This T cell receptor (beta chain) was recovered during a study of cytomegalovirus exposure and HLA in healthy donors. Whole-study results and caveats: Certain sequence variants were highly shared and formed a cluster, and this cluster was likely a sequencing artifact.

The PCR had 60 Vbeta and 13 Jbeta primers. The data were produced by immunoSEQ multiplex PCR, yet TCRdb's version contains in-frame clones alone and is incomplete. The table lists 130,000 to 150,000 clones, 73% of them singletons. Germline trimming cut 5 bases from V and 3 bases from J; bases unmatched to any gene: 2. Germline CDR1 MRHNA, CDR2 SNTAGT. There are 15 residues in the CDR3. Comment on this clone: As yet, its antigen is unknown.

Sequences were obtained from PBMCs. This chain joins TRBV6-4 and TRBJ2-3; 13 bases fit TRBD2. The TCR comes from a human donor in good health. DNA of the CDR3: TGTGCCAGCAGTCCGACTAGCGGGGGGACAGATACGCAGTATTTT. Protein sequence: CASSPTSGGTDTQYF.